The sequence of this TCR beta chain was determined in a study of blood T cell repertoires in COVID-19. As for the study in general: Acute and convalescent COVID-19 specimens originated in the United States, Italy and Spain.

The CDR3 spans 16 residues. Deletions cut 1 base from V and 4 bases from J, with 13 bases between. The V gene's germline CDR1 is SGHTA and CDR2 FQGNSA. TCRdb's table, derived via immunoSEQ multiplex PCR, lists solely in-frame clones and lacks some. The sample has about 260,000 clones; around 87% are singletons. The receptor's source is a woman aged 45 to 65 with acute or convalescent COVID-19. The material sequenced was peripheral blood. V gene TRBV7-2 combines with J gene TRBJ2-2, with D possibly matching TRBD1 (5 bases). The CDR3 DNA sequence: TGTGCCAGCAGCTTAGATGGGGCTTTCTCCACCGGGGAGCTGTTTTTT. Translating gives CASSLDGAFSTGELFF.